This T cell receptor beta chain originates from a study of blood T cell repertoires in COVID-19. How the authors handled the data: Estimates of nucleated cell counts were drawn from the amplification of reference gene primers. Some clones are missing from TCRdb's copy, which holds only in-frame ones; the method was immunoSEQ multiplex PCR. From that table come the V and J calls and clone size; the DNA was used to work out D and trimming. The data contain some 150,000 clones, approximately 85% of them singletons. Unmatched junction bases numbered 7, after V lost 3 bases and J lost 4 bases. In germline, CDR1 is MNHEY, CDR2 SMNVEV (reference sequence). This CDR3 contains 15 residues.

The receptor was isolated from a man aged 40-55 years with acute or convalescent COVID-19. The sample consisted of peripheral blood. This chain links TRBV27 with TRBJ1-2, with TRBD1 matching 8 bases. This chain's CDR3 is CASSLTGDLIYGYTF. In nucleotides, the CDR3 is TGTGCCAGCAGTTTGACAGGGGATCTAATCTATGGCTACACCTTC.